The TCR beta chain under discussion was sequenced for a study of T cell responses to AZD1222 COVID-19 vaccine. Study-level results: No repertoire was sampled before or during the peak T cell response, only after it. Variant regions that are unmutated are reportedly the target of nearly half of spike-specific TCRs. There were vaccine-associated CD4 TCRs across spike, dominant at 160-218 and 743-854. Donors skewed white British and female; clonal diversity was possibly underestimated.

The CDR3 totals 13 residues. The V and J ends lost 0 bases and 3 bases respectively, with 6 bases between them. Germline V gives CDR1 LNHNV, CDR2 YYDKDF (reference sequence). On this clone itself: Its target is unknown.

Sequencing was performed with immunoSEQ multiplex PCR; in TCRdb, only in-frame clones are kept and a portion is missing. The table records 83,000 or so clones, roughly 90% of them present only once. This rearrangement joins TRBV15 to TRBJ2-7; D call uncertain. The source was peripheral blood, collected on day 0 of MenACWY control vaccination. This TCR came from an adult in good health. The CDR3 nucleotides are TGTGCCACCAGCAGAGAGCAGAACTACGAGCAGTACTTC. Amino acid sequence: CATSREQNYEQYF.